A single sample gave rise to the 29 T cell receptor beta chains below, sequenced in a study of blood T cell repertoires in COVID-19. Measured with immunoSEQ multiplex PCR; TCRdb has only the in-frame clones, and not every one. Of roughly 20,000 clones detected, 80% to 90% appear once; the ten largest clones hold 25%. The sample taken for sequencing was peripheral blood. The source of these receptors is a human donor with active COVID-19. The donor label of this sample is uncertain.

The gene calls are TRBV7-2 and TRBJ2-3; 10 nucleotides agree with TRBD2. From germline, CDR1 is SGHTA and CDR2 FQGNSA. V was clipped by 5 bases and J by 9 bases; unmatched bases: 8. The length of the CDR3 is 14 residues. DNA of the CDR3: TGTGCCAGCAGCCAGACTAGCGGGTTAGTAACGCAGTATTTT. Translation: CASSQTSGLVTQYF. Using reference TRBV7-2 and TRBJ2-3 for the parts outside the CDR3, the full variable domain is GAGVSQSPSNKVTEKGKDVELRCDPISGHTALYWYRQSLGQGLEFLIYFQGNSAPDKSGLPSDRFSAERTGGSVSTLTIQRTQQEDSAVYLCASSQTSGLVTQYFGPGTRLTVL.

V is TRBV7-3 and J is TRBJ2-3; the D gene is possibly TRBD2 (5 bases). Trimming took 5 bases from V and 3 from J, leaving 15 bases between them. Germline lookup yields CDR1 SGHTA and CDR2 FQGTGA. The CDR3 has 15 amino acids. The CDR3 loop is CASSHDLAPTDTQYF. Written as DNA, the CDR3 is TGTGCCAGCAGCCACGACCTAGCCCCGACAGATACGCAGTATTTT.

The chain employs TRBV10-3 and TRBJ1-2; TRBD1 matches at 7 bases. V shed 4 bases, J shed 10 bases, and the junction held 3 bases outside the gene matches. Germline loops: CDR1 ENHRY, CDR2 SYGVKD. The CDR3 has 11 amino acids. CDR3 DNA: TGTGCCATCAGTGGACAGGGAGACTACACCTTC. Amino acids: CAISGQGDYTF.

The CDR3 coding sequence is TGTGCCAGCAGCCAAGGGCAGGGCAGGGTCTACGAGCAGTACTTC. Its translation: CASSQGQGRVYEQYF. The chain recombines TRBV3-1 (or the pseudogene TRBV3-2) with TRBJ2-7, with D perhaps matching TRBD1 (5 bases). Germline-derived CDR1 and CDR2 are LGHDT and YNNKEL (reference sequence). Trimming removed 1 base at V and 3 bases at J, with 13 bases between. The CDR3 totals 15 residues.

The V and J genes are TRBV5-1 and TRBJ1-4, with D tentatively TRBD1 (5 bases). CDR3 size: 15 residues. Trimming removed 4 bases at V and 4 bases at J, with 14 bases between. Germline V gene lookup returns CDR1 SGHRS and CDR2 YFSETQ. The CDR3 DNA reads TGCGCCAGCAGCCCTCAGGGATTGGGTAATGAAAAACTGTTTTTT. The encoded protein is CASSPQGLGNEKLFF.

The chain combines TRBV28 with TRBJ2-3; TRBD2 matches at 8 bases. Germline values: CDR1 MDHEN, CDR2 SYDVKM. There are 17 residues in the CDR3. V lost 4 bases and J lost 2; bases outside the gene matches: 11. The CDR3 sequence: CASSSPSGSSSTDTQYF. CDR3 nucleotide sequence: TGTGCCAGCAGTTCTCCTAGCGGGTCCTCTTCCACAGATACGCAGTATTTT.

The gene calls are TRBV7-9 and TRBJ2-7; 9 nucleotides align to TRBD1. V lost 5 bases and J lost 6; bases outside the gene matches: 8. From germline, CDR1 is SEHNR and CDR2 FQNEAQ (reference sequence). The CDR3 consists of 14 residues. DNA for the CDR3: TGTGCCAGCAGCCCGGGACAGGGAGGGGGCGAGCAGTACTTC. Translated: CASSPGQGGGEQYF. The complete variable domain, with remaining parts taken from reference TRBV7-9 and TRBJ2-7, reads DTGVSQNPRHKITKRGQNVTFRCDPISEHNRLYWYRQTLGQGPEFLTYFQNEAQLEKSRLLSDRFSAERPKGSFSTLEIQRTEQGDSAMYLCASSPGQGGGEQYFGPGTRLTVT.

This rearrangement joins TRBV12-3 or TRBV12-4 to TRBJ2-7; D call uncertain. The CDR3 totals 12 residues. V was pared by 5 bases and J by 2 bases, with 7 bases between. In DNA form, the CDR3 reads TGTGCCAGCAGTCCCATAGCCTACGAGCAGTACTTC. Its protein product is CASSPIAYEQYF.

The chain joins TRBV6-5 to TRBJ2-7; TRBD2 matches at 10 bases. Germline loops: CDR1 MNHEY, CDR2 SVGAGI. The CDR3 runs 14 residues. J lost 4 bases, V lost 4 bases, and 4 bases had no gene match. The CDR3 bases are TGTGCCAGCAGTTCCGGGACTAGCGTTTACGAGCAGTACTTC. This translates into CASSSGTSVYEQYF.

The chain links TRBV28 to TRBJ1-4; D ambiguous. CDR1 is MDHEN and CDR2 is SYDVKM in the germline V gene. The CDR3 sequence is 15 residues long. V lost 2 bases, J lost 0 bases, and 7 bases lay in between. CDR3 residues: CASSLLSATNEKLFF. The CDR3 nucleotides are TGTGCCAGCAGTTTACTCTCTGCAACTAATGAAAAACTGTTTTTT. Looking up the rest from reference TRBV28 and TRBJ1-4 gives the full variable domain: DVKVTQSSRYLVKRTGEKVFLECVQDMDHENMFWYRQDPGLGLRLIYFSYDVKMKEKGDIPEGYSVSREKKERFSLILESASTNQTSMYLCASSLLSATNEKLFFGSGTQLSVL.

The gene calls are TRBV19 and TRBJ2-4, with a tentative D call TRBD1 (5 bases). This CDR3 contains 16 residues. Trimming shortened V by 1 base and J by 0 bases, and 10 bases separated the two germline ends. CDR1 and CDR2 (germline): LNHDA, SQIVND (reference sequence). CDR3 nucleotide sequence: TGTGCCAGTAGTATAGCAGGGTTGGGAGCCAAAAACATTCAGTACTTC. Protein: CASSIAGLGAKNIQYF.

A remark on this clone: Other DNA sequences in the same sample also yield this CDR3. The chain recombines TRBV5-6 with TRBJ1-2, with D uncertain. The germline V gene has CDR1 SGHDT and CDR2 YYEEEE. The CDR3 spans 12 residues. Between the trimmed V and J ends, which lost 9 bases and 8 bases, there was a span of 17 bases. The CDR3 is CATHLGGQGYTF. CDR3 DNA sequence: TGTGCCACCCATTTGGGAGGGCAAGGCTACACCTTC. Based on the CDR3 plus reference TRBV5-6 and TRBJ1-2, the full variable domain is DAGVTQSPTHLIKTRGQQVTLRCSPKSGHDTVSWYQQALGQGPQFIFQYYEEEERQRGNFPDRFSGHQFPNYSSELNVNALLLGDSALYLCATHLGGQGYTFGSGTRLTVV.

Comments on this clone: The germline gene is not matched at one end of the junction; a read error may be the cause. The gene calls are TRBV4-2 and TRBJ2-7; TRBD2 matches at 10 bases. This CDR3 has 13 residues. In germline, CDR1 is LGHNA, CDR2 YNFKEQ. The CDR3 spells CASSHPTSGHRSF. DNA of the CDR3: TGTGCCAGCTCCCACCCGACTAGCGGGCACAGAAGCTTC.

The rearrangement links TRBV5-1 to TRBJ2-7; 10 bases line up with TRBD2. Per germline, CDR1 SGHRS and CDR2 YFSETQ. Unmatched junction bases numbered 2, after V lost 2 bases and J lost 0 bases. This CDR3 contains 15 residues. The CDR3 loop reads CASSLLAGSSYEQYF. In DNA form, the CDR3 reads TGCGCCAGCAGCTTACTAGCGGGGAGCTCCTACGAGCAGTACTTC.

The chain's CDR3 is CASRKEDRPQETQYF. As DNA, the CDR3 is TGTGCCAGCAGAAAGGAGGACAGACCACAAGAGACCCAGTACTTC. This chain uses TRBV6-5 with TRBJ2-5, with D possibly being TRBD1 (6 bases). Per the germline V gene, CDR1 is MNHEY and CDR2 is SVGAGI. Trimming removed 6 bases at V and 2 bases at J, with 16 bases between. CDR3 size: 15 residues.

The gene calls are TRBV5-4 and TRBJ2-6; 10 bases are a match to TRBD1. Germline loops: CDR1 SGHNT, CDR2 YYREEE (reference sequence). The CDR3 extends over 17 amino acids. J gave up 3 bases and V 4 bases, and 7 bases lay outside the gene matches. The CDR3 protein is CASSIGQGGYGANVLTF. In DNA form, the CDR3 reads TGTGCCAGCAGCATCGGACAGGGGGGATATGGGGCCAACGTCCTGACTTTC.

The chain uses TRBV24-1 and TRBJ2-3, with TRBD1 identical over 9 bases. Germline V gene lookup returns CDR1 KGHDR and CDR2 SFDVKD. V lost 3 bases to trimming and J lost 4 bases; unmatched junction nucleotides: 7. CDR3 size: 16 residues. The CDR3 is CATSDRTGTGPDTQYF. Written as DNA, the CDR3 is TGTGCCACCAGTGATCGCACCGGGACAGGGCCAGATACGCAGTATTTT.

The chain is built from TRBV6-5 and TRBJ1-5; 7 bases fit TRBD1. The CDR3 has 14 residues. J was trimmed by 1 base and V by 6 bases; bases with no gene match: 3. Germline V gene sequence: CDR1 MNHEY, CDR2 SVGAGI. The CDR3 loop is CASRTGQSNQPQHF. CDR3 coding DNA: TGTGCCAGCAGGACGGGACAGAGCAATCAGCCCCAGCATTTT.

The V call is TRBV10-3, the J call TRBJ2-1; D remains ambiguous. V was clipped by 3 bases and J by 9 bases, with 9 bases between them. This CDR3 comprises 12 residues. Looked up from germline, CDR1 is ENHRY and CDR2 is SYGVKD. CDR3 region: CAISETSSEQFF. The CDR3 DNA reads TGTGCCATCAGTGAAACGAGCTCTGAGCAGTTCTTC.

V is TRBV6-1 and J is TRBJ2-7; the D gene is possibly TRBD1 (5 bases). This CDR3 contains 12 residues. V shed 0 bases and J shed 5 bases, with 5 bases lying between them. Germline loops: CDR1 MNHNS, CDR2 SASEGT. For the CDR3, the DNA is TGTGCCAGCAGTGAAGCAGGGGACGAGCAGTACTTC. Protein product: CASSEAGDEQYF.

The chain links TRBV28 to TRBJ2-1, with 11 positions matching TRBD2. This CDR3 contains 16 residues. With V trimmed by 6 bases and J by 4 bases, 8 bases remained unmatched. The germline gives CDR1 MDHEN, CDR2 SYDVKM. The CDR3: CASRPTTSGNYNEQFF. The CDR3 DNA is TGTGCCAGCAGACCTACGACTAGCGGGAATTACAATGAGCAGTTCTTC.

This clone appeared once. This chain connects TRBV30 to TRBJ1-1, with TRBD1 matching 7 bases. Losses at the gene ends were 0 bases for V and 5 bases for J; bases not matched to a gene: 9. Germline V gene data show CDR1 as GTSNPN and CDR2 as SVGIG (reference sequence). This CDR3 has 15 residues. CDR3 in DNA: TGTGCCTGGAGTGTACCCCTACAGGGGCGTACTGAAGCTTTCTTT. Protein sequence: CAWSVPLQGRTEAFF.

This chain joins TRBV6-4 and TRBJ2-3; unclear D gene. The CDR3 runs to 13 residues. Looked up from germline, CDR1 is MRHNA and CDR2 is SNTAGT. V lost 2 bases, J lost 3 bases, and 6 bases lay in between. This CDR3 reads CASSDQATDTQYF. The CDR3 DNA follows: TGTGCCAGCAGTGACCAGGCGACAGATACGCAGTATTTT.

V is TRBV3-1 (or the pseudogene TRBV3-2) and J is TRBJ2-5; no reliable D call. CDR1 and CDR2 from the germline V gene are LGHDT and YNNKEL (reference sequence). V was clipped by 4 bases and J by 5 bases, with 17 bases between them. This CDR3 has 15 amino acids. This chain's CDR3 is CASSRQIASGETQYF. CDR3 nucleotide sequence: TGTGCCAGCAGCCGTCAAATAGCTTCTGGGGAGACCCAGTACTTC.

This clone was seen only a few times. The J gene is TRBJ1-1, the V gene TRBV11-1, with D unclear. V lost 5 bases to trimming and J lost 3 bases, with 13 bases between them. The CDR3 runs to 14 residues. CDR1 is SGHAT, CDR2 FQDESV, per germline (reference sequence). CDR3 loop: CASSRNRGDTEAFF. The CDR3 region has the DNA TGTGCCAGCAGCCGTAACCGGGGAGACACTGAAGCTTTCTTT.

This clone came up a few times. CDR3 residues: CASRETDNSNSYEQYF. The CDR3 bases are TGTGCCAGTAGGGAGACGGACAACTCAAACTCCTACGAGCAGTACTTC. The chain uses TRBV19 and TRBJ2-7; D may be TRBD1 (5 bases). Germline assignment: CDR1 LNHDA and CDR2 SQIVND (reference sequence). This CDR3 region has 16 residues. V was trimmed by 6 bases and J by 0 bases, leaving 18 bases between them.

This chain connects TRBV25-1 to TRBJ2-7, with D perhaps matching TRBD1 (5 bases). This CDR3 region has 12 residues. The V end was cut by 5 bases, the J end by 9 bases, with 14 bases between. The germline V gene encodes CDR1 MGHDK and CDR2 SYGVNS. CDR3 protein: CASSFPQGGQYF. In nucleotides, the CDR3 is TGTGCCAGCAGTTTCCCGCAGGGCGGGCAGTACTTC.

The J gene is TRBJ2-5, the V gene TRBV5-4; TRBD2 aligns across 10 bases. CDR1 and CDR2 (germline): SGHNT, YYREEE (reference sequence). This CDR3 is 15 amino acids long. Germline trimming cut 1 base from V and 3 bases from J; bases unmatched to any gene: 3. In DNA form, the CDR3 reads TGTGCCAGCAGCTTGCAACTAGCGGGAAAAGAGACCCAGTACTTC. As protein: CASSLQLAGKETQYF.

This chain joins TRBV7-3 and TRBJ2-5; 8 bases agree with TRBD1. The V gene end was trimmed by 5 bases and the J gene end by 5 bases; junction bases not matched to a gene: 7. The CDR3 has 14 residues. Germline V lookup: CDR1 SGHTA, CDR2 FQGTGA. Here the CDR3 DNA reads TGTGCCAGCAGCCCCGGACAGGGCCTGGAGACCCAGTACTTC. This sequence encodes CASSPGQGLETQYF.